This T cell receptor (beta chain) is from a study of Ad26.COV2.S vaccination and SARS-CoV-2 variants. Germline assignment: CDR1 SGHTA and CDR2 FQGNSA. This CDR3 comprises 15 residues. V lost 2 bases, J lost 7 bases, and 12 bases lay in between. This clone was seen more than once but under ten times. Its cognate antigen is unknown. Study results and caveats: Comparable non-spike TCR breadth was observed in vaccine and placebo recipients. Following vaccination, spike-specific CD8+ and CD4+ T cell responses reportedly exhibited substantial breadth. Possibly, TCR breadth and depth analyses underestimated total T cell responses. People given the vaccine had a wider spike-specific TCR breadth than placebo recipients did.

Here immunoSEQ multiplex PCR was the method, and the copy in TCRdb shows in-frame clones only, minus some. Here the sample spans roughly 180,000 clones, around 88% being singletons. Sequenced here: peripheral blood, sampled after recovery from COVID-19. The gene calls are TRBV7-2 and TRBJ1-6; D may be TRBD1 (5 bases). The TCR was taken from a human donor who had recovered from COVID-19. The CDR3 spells CASSLQGTGNSPLHF. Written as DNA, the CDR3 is TGTGCCAGCAGCTTACAAGGGACGGGGAATTCACCCCTCCACTTT.